This is a list of T cell receptor beta chains from one sample in a study of blood T cells in healthy people across ages. In TCRdb, the 5' RACE reads were re-called with MiXCR into one record per CDR3 protein. The sample carries under 950,000 distinct CDR3 sequences, about 20% recorded once. Sequenced: blood. The receptors here all came from a man between 65 and 85 years old in good health. Both conserved end residues are part of each CDR3. Fields, in order: V gene, clone size, D gene, J gene, CDR3 DNA, CDR3 protein. D genes are given only for firm matches. Only part of the rows carry a size: once, few, many, or a class if the clone is expanded.

TRBV7-2	NA	NA	TRBJ2-2	TGTGCCAGCAGCCAGGGACACCTAATAGACACCGGGGAGCTGTTTTTT	CASSQGHLIDTGELFF
TRBV9	NA	TRBD2	TRBJ2-3	TGTGCCAGCAGCGTAGGCCTAGCGGGAGGAAGGGGGATAACAGATACGCAGTATTTT	CASSVGLAGGRGITDTQYF
TRBV15	NA	NA	TRBJ1-2	TGTGCCACCAGCAGAGATCCGTCGGGGAATGGCTACACCTTC	CATSRDPSGNGYTF
TRBV20-1	NA	NA	TRBJ1-2	TGCAGTGCTAGAGCTCAGACCGACTATGGCTACACCTTC	CSARAQTDYGYTF
TRBV12-3/TRBV12-4	NA	NA	TRBJ1-1	TGTGCCAGCACTCCGGTAGGAGAAGCTTTCTTT	CASTPVGEAFF
TRBV6-2/TRBV6-3	few	NA	TRBJ2-7	TGTGCCAGCAGTTCAATTCTTCGGGCTGGTTCCTACGAGCAGTACTTC	CASSSILRAGSYEQYF
TRBV27	few	NA	TRBJ2-1	TGTGCCAGCAGTGCGGCGGGCCCTTACAATGAGCAGTTCTTC	CASSAAGPYNEQFF
TRBV6-1	NA	TRBD1	TRBJ1-2	TGTGCCAGCAGTGCTCTGGACAGGGGAGTTAACTATGGCTACACCTTC	CASSALDRGVNYGYTF
TRBV29-1	NA	NA	TRBJ2-3	TGCAGCGTTTCAAGGTTGGGGGTAGGCACAGATACGCAGTATTTT	CSVSRLGVGTDTQYF
TRBV20-1	many	NA	TRBJ2-3	TGCAGTGCTAGAGATCCAACAGTCCCAGATACGCAGTATTTT	CSARDPTVPDTQYF
TRBV5-1	NA	NA	TRBJ2-5	TGCGCCAGCATCTCCGGGACCGGGCAAGAGACCCAGTACTTC	CASISGTGQETQYF
TRBV3-1	few	TRBD1	TRBJ2-1	TGTGCCAGCAGCCAAGGGACAGGGGACACCTACAATGAGCAGTTCTTC	CASSQGTGDTYNEQFF
TRBV7-9	NA	NA	TRBJ1-4	TGTGCCAGCAGCTACGGAGGCCTTGAAAAACTGTTTTTT	CASSYGGLEKLFF
TRBV20-1	NA	TRBD1	TRBJ2-7	TGCAGTGCTAGAGATATTGGACAGGGTCACGAGCAGTACTTC	CSARDIGQGHEQYF
TRBV18	many	NA	TRBJ1-1	TGTGCCAGCTCAGCGGCAGAGAACACTGAAGCTTTCTTT	CASSAAENTEAFF
TRBV6-2/TRBV6-3	few	TRBD1	TRBJ1-4	TGTGCCAGCAGGAGGACAGGGCGATACGAAAAACTGTTTTTT	CASRRTGRYEKLFF
TRBV6-5	NA	NA	TRBJ2-3	TGTGCCAGCAGTTACTCGATGTTGGCCAGCACAGATACGCAGTATTTT	CASSYSMLASTDTQYF